This entry describes one T cell receptor beta chain. The antigen it binds to is not known. No much larger clone is present one base from it, and per-base qualities are unavailable. The CDR3 regions of human TCRbeta chains were subjected to immunosequencing. In the original analysis: TCRs in the repertoires were matched against a reference library of SARS-CoV-2-specific TCRs that had been generated with the MIRA antigen-specificity platform. Breadth was defined as the fraction of unique TCRs that were SARS-CoV-2-associated, and depth was defined as the fraction of total T cells that were SARS-CoV-2-associated. Using the MIRA data, each spike-specific TCR was mapped to the spike region that the TCR reacts to and placed in a CD4 or CD8 class. Log10-transformed breadth and depth values were compared by one-way ANOVA with Sidak's multiple comparisons tests. TCRdb provides this immuneACCESS table in a form limited to in-frame rearrangements. Some clones are lacking; in checked studies, under half of them reflect an unresolved V gene, and why the rest are absent is not known. That table supplies the V and J calls and clone size; D and trimming were determined from the DNA. The sample profile shows 100,000 to 120,000 clones; roughly 92% of them were found once. Approximately 2.7% of the sample lies in the top ten.

The time point label corresponds to: about 28 days (+/-7) after the second vaccine dose. Because spike-specific TCR depth and breadth did not differ between the two schedules, AZD1222 recipients who got a second dose at roughly 4 weeks were pooled with those who got a second dose at roughly 12 weeks. Samples from vaccinated people were obtained from the UK trials COV001 and COV002, which included a single-blind randomized controlled phase 2/3 trial of AZD1222 (ChAdOx1 nCoV-19) in healthy adults. For TCRbeta chain sequencing, PBMC samples were collected from trial participants at day 0 and at day 28 after the second dose. This sample is part of a study of T cell responses to AZD1222 COVID-19 vaccine (TCRdb year 2021). As for the study more broadly: A total of approximately 250 trial participants underwent TCR sequencing, of whom under 220 had received two doses of AZD1222 and about 26 had received two doses of the MenACWY control vaccine. Enrollment into the trials was organized by age into subgroups of 18-55, 56-69 and 70-plus years, and those subgroups contained roughly 150, 30 and 60 TCR-sequenced participants, respectively.

From the germline V gene, CDR1 is MNHEY and CDR2 is SVGEGT. The cysteine opens and the phenylalanine closes a CDR3 of 14 amino acids. Only CDR3 DNA remains: 42 bases, in frame from the first base. The junction shows trimming of 5 bases on V and 1 base on J, and the gene matches do not reach 5 bases of it. General findings and caveats noted by the study authors: Because no day 14 peak-response samples were available, the repertoires could be characterized only after the peak T cell response. Conclusions about previously exposed vaccinees are limited because only five to seven AZD1222 recipients were SARS-CoV-2 seropositive at baseline. Nearly half of unique spike-specific TCRs reportedly recognized epitopes outside regions mutated in the B.1.351 and B.1.1.7 variants. Most participants were white British and females outnumbered males, and the authors suggested that clonal diversity may have been underestimated. A significant rise in spike-specific TCR breadth and depth was observed after two AZD1222 doses relative to day 0 and relative to MenACWY recipients. The whole spike protein was spanned by vaccine-associated CD4 TCRs, and dominant responses were seen in regions 160-218 and 743-854. The 56-69-year group was small, and its depth increase did not reach significance, likely because of low power.

This TCR was sampled from an adult who received the AZD1222 COVID-19 vaccine. The sequencing used peripheral blood, collected 28 days after the second AZD1222 dose. The sequence is built from TRBV6-2 or TRBV6-3 and TRBJ2-7; 7 of the junction bases match TRBD1. CDR3 reads: CASSPLDRSYEQYF. The DNA sequence is given as TGTGCCAGCAGTCCCCTGGACAGGTCCTACGAGCAGTACTTC.